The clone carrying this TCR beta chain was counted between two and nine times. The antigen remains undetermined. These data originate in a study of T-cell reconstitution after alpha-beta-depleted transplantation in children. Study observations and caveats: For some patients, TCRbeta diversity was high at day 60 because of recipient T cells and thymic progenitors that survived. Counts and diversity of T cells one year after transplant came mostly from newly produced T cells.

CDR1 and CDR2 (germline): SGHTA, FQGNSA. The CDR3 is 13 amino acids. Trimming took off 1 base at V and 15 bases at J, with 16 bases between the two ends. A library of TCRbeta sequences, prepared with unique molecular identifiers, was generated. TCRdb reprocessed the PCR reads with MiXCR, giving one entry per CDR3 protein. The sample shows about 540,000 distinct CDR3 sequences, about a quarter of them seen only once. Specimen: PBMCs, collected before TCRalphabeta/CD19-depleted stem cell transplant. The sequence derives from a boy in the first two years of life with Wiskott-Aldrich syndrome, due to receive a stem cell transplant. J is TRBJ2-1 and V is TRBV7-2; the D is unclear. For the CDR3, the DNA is TGTGCCAGCAGCTTAGAGGTCCGGTTTGTGGCGTTCTTC. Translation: CASSLEVRFVAFF. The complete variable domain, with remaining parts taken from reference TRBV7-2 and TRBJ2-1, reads GAGVSQSPSNKVTEKGKDVELRCDPISGHTALYWYRQSLGQGLEFLIYFQGNSAPDKSGLPSDRFSAERTGGSVSTLTIQRTQQEDSAVYLCASSLEVRFVAFFGPGTRLTVL.